Here is one T cell receptor beta chain with its context. It was during active infection that Seattle patients were enrolled and then longitudinally followed. This sample stems from a study of blood T cell repertoires in COVID-19. About the research overall: The cDNA or gDNA used as material had been derived from T cells, B-cell-depleted T cells, or PBMCs.

Original methodology: Estimation of nucleated cell counts relied on the amplification of reference gene primers. Profiling relied on immunoSEQ multiplex PCR, and the TCRdb table lists in-frame clones only, not all of them. The V and J calls and clone size are taken from that table; D and trimming were inferred from the DNA. The sample includes some 73,000 clones, approximately 85% of them seen just once. CDR1 KGHSH and CDR2 LQKENI come from the germline V gene. The CDR3 runs 12 residues. Trimming shortened V by 4 bases and J by 7 bases, and 8 bases separated the two germline ends. This chain links TRBV18 with TRBJ2-1; D remains unclear. This sequence originates from a man aged 45 to 65 with COVID-19, enrolled during active disease. Sequencing was done on a sample of peripheral blood. In DNA form, the CDR3 reads TGTGCCAGCTCACAGAATCGGAATGAGCAGTTCTTC. Translation: CASSQNRNEQFF.